This paragraph reports one TCR beta chain. Its antigen target is currently unknown. No much larger clone exists at a distance of one base, and base qualities are not known. The source of the sample is a study of vaccination effects on CD4 cells after COVID-19 (dated by TCRdb to between 2021 and 2024). Context from the whole study: Each participant got two doses of an mRNA SARS-CoV-2 vaccine, either BNT162b2 or mRNA-1273. A total of 10 COVID-19 convalescent patients and several SARS-CoV-2-naive healthy vaccine recipients were included in the full study. The Oncomine TCR Beta short-read assay on an Illumina iSeq 100 was used to sequence cultures from other donors in the study. SARS-CoV-2 spike-specific CD4+ TCR repertoires were compared before and after mRNA vaccination in COVID-19 convalescent patients and in infection-naive vaccine recipients.

The V end loses 3 bases and the J end loses 0 bases, and a stretch of 6 bases separates them. CDR1 and CDR2, looked up from the germline V gene, are MNHNS and SASEGT. The CDR3 covers 14 residues, taking in both the cysteine and the phenylalanine. Only the CDR3 DNA is retained, 42 bases long and in frame from the first base. Overall results and qualifications from the work: Among healthy vaccine recipients, nearly all vaccine-induced clones were SARS-CoV-2 mono-reactive, and only 1 of 255 was cross-reactive with common cold coronaviruses. The study was limited by a small number of convalescent patients, and early post-infection timepoints were lacking. Both infection-induced and vaccine-induced clones contracted markedly at late post-vaccination timepoints, which is consistent with waning T cell responses.

In the ViraFEST assay, PBMC were stimulated with viral peptide pools, and TCR sequencing was then used to find antigen-specific CD4+ T cell clonotypes based on their expansion. After approximately 11 days of culture, CD4+ T cells were isolated with the EasySep CD4+ T cell isolation kit. None of the healthy vaccine recipients had a prior SARS-CoV-2 infection, which was confirmed by nucleocapsid antibody tests that came back negative both before and after vaccination. Each well held two million PBMC cultured in IMDM containing roughly 4.9% human AB serum, roughly 9.6 IU/ml IL-2 and gentamicin, along with approximately 10 ug/ml peptides. Half of the culture medium was replaced with fresh IL-2-containing medium on days 3 and 7. Each peptide stimulation condition was cultured in triplicate wells unless otherwise noted. PBMC were separated from whole blood using Ficoll-Paque Plus gradient centrifugation and were then either cryopreserved at -140C or used fresh. Overlapping peptide pools spanned the spike proteins of SARS-CoV-2 and the common cold coronaviruses HCoV-NL63, HCoV-OC43 and HCoV-229E. The QIAamp micro DNA kit was used to extract genomic DNA from the cultured CD4+ T cells.

The method behind the library was the immunoSEQ multiplex PCR assay. DNA from the cultured, isolated CD4+ T cells was subjected to TCR beta CDR3 sequencing. On the authors' methods: Non-productive TCR sequences were removed and reads were trimmed to the CDR3 region, keeping CDR3s of at least 7 amino acids. Antigen-specific clonotypes were identified with the MANAFEST web app by comparing expansion in peptide wells against reference cultures. To count as positive, a clone had to show expansion at FDR<0.05 compared with the reference and with all other wells, an odds ratio above 5, and a frequency above 0.1% in two replicate wells. A clonotype was called cross-reactive if it was significantly expanded both in SARS-CoV-2 spike wells and in at least one common cold coronavirus spike condition. CDR3 similarity was assessed by Levenshtein distance using the stringdist R package, and unrooted trees were constructed with ape in R 3.6.1. The table was pulled from immuneACCESS by TCRdb, which kept in-frame rearrangements only. Such tables lose some clones; where checked, under half of the loss comes from unresolved V genes, and the rest has no known cause. The D gene and trimming were derived from the DNA, and the V and J assignments and clone size from that table. In all, the sample holds 30,000 to 35,000 clones, and roughly 72% of those were seen once. Clones ranked in the top ten supply under 30% of the sample.

The TCR was taken from a human donor who received a COVID-19 vaccine. The sample in question was CD4+ T cells from PBMCs cultured with HCoV-OC43 spike peptides, obtained before COVID-19 vaccination. The cell subset or site label, as the study defines it: HCoV-OC43 spike overlapping peptide pool stimulation. Recombination linked TRBV6-1 to TRBJ1-3, with no reliable assignment of the D segment. The CDR3 region reads CASSEALSGNTIYF. The DNA is as follows: TGTGCCAGCAGTGAGGCTCTCTCTGGAAACACCATATATTTT.